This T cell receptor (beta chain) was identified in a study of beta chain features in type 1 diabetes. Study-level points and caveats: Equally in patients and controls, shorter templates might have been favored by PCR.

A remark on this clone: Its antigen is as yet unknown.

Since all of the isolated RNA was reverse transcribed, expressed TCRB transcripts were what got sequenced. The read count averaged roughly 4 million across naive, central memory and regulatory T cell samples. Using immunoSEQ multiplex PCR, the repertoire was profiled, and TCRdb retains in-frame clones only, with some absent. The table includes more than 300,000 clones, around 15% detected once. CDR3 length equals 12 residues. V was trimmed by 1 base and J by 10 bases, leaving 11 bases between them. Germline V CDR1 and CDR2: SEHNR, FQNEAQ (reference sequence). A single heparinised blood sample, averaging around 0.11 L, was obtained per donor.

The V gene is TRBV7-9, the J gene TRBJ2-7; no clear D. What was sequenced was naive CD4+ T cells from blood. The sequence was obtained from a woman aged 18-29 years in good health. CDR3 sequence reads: CASSLDIRGQYF. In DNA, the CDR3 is TGTGCCAGCAGCTTAGATATAAGAGGCCAGTACTTC.